This record covers a single TCR beta chain. What it binds is unknown. This entry is derived from a study of cytomegalovirus exposure and HLA in healthy donors. Study-wide results and limits: Indistinguishable V segments such as TRBV6-2 and TRBV6-3 were excluded. In terms of immune exposure information, only CMV serostatus was available.

PCR primers comprised 60 Vbeta and 13 Jbeta primers. Method: immunoSEQ multiplex PCR; TCRdb's copy keeps in-frame clones and lacks some. This repertoire comprises about 200,000 clones; its ten largest clones make up 1.1%. The V and J ends lost 2 bases and 14 bases, in that order; junction bases with no gene match: 9. Germline CDR1 is SGHDN and CDR2 is FVKESK. The length of the CDR3 is 13 residues. Participants comprised healthy donors of bone marrow. The sample was PBMCs. The rearrangement uses TRBV14 and TRBJ2-1, with TRBD2 matching over 7 bases. The source of this sequence is a girl under 10 years old in good health and CMV-seropositive. CDR3 DNA sequence: TGTGCCAGCAGCCAATTACTAGCGACTAAGGAGTTCTTC. Translated: CASSQLLATKEFF.